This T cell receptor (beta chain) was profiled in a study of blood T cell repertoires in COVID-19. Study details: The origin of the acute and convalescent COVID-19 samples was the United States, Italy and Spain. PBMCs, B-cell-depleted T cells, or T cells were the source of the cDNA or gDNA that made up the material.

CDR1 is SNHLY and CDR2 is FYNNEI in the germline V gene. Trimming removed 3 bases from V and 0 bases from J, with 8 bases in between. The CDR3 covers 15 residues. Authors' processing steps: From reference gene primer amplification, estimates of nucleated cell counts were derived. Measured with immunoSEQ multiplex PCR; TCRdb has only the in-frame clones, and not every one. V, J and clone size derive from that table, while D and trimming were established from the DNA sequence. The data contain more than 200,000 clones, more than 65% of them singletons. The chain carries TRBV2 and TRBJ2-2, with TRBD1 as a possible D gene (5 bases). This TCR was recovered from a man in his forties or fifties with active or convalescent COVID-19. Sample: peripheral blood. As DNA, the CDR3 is TGTGCCAGCAGTGAGCAGGGCGCGAACACCGGGGAGCTGTTTTTT. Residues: CASSEQGANTGELFF.